The sequence of this T cell receptor beta chain was determined in a study of cytotoxic CD8 clonotypes in ibrutinib-treated CLL. Produced via immunoSEQ multiplex PCR; TCRdb's table is partial and in-frame only. This table holds a few hundred thousand clones, around 66% found once. The germline gives CDR1 SGHRS, CDR2 YFSETQ. This CDR3 is built from 16 residues. Losses at the gene ends were 0 bases for V and 2 bases for J; bases not matched to a gene: 4. Sequences were derived from PBMCs, sampled after 36 months of ibrutinib treatment. V usage is TRBV5-1 and J usage is TRBJ2-7; 11 bases agree with TRBD2. This TCR derives from a human donor with chronic lymphocytic leukemia. The CDR3, as DNA: TGCGCCAGCAGCTTGGACGGGACTAGCGGTCCCTACGAGCAGTACTTC. Translating it yields CASSLDGTSGPYEQYF.